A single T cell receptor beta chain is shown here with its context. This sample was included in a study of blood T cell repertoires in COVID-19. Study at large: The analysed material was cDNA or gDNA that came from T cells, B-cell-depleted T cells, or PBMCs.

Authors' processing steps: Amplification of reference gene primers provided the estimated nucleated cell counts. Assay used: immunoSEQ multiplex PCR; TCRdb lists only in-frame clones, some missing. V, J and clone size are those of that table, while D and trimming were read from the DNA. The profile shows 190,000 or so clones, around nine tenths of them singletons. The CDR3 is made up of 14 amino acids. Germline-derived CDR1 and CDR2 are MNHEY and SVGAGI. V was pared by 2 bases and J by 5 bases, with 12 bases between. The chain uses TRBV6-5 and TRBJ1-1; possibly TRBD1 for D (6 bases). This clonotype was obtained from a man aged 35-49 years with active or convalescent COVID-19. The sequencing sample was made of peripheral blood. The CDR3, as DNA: TGTGCCAGCAGTTACAAGCTGAGGGGGACTGAAGCTTTCTTT. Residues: CASSYKLRGTEAFF.